This T cell receptor beta chain was recorded in a study of blood T cell repertoires in COVID-19. Study information: Material from acute and convalescent COVID-19 was sourced from the United States, Italy and Spain. Sample material is recorded as cDNA or gDNA derived from T cells, B-cell-depleted T cells, or PBMCs.

In the original analysis: From reference gene primer amplification, estimates of nucleated cell counts were derived. Assay used: immunoSEQ multiplex PCR; TCRdb lists only in-frame clones, some missing. V and J calls and clone size come straight from that table; D and trimming were deduced from the DNA. The table records about 51,000 clones, 75% to 95% of them present only once. Trimming left V 0 bases short and J 0 bases short, with 14 bases between. The CDR3 is 18 residues long. Germline loops: CDR1 LNHNV, CDR2 YYDKDF (reference sequence). Source material: peripheral blood. The sequence derives from a man between 45 and 60 years old with acute or convalescent COVID-19. This chain uses TRBV15 with TRBJ1-4, with D possibly matching TRBD1 (5 bases). The CDR3 sequence is CATSRDWQGPATNEKLFF. The DNA for the CDR3 is TGTGCCACCAGCAGAGATTGGCAGGGCCCAGCAACTAATGAAAAACTGTTTTTT.